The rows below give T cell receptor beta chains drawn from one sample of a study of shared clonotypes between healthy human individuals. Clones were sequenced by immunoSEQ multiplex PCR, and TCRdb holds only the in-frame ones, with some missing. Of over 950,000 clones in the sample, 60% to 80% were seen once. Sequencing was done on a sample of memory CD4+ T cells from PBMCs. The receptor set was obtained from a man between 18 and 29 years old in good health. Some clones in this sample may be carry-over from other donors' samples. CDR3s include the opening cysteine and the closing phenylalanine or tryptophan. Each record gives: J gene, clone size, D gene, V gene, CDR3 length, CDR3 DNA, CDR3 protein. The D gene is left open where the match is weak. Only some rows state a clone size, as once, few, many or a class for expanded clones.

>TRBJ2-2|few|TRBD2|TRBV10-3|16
TGTGCCATCAGAGGGACTAGCGGGAGTTCGGGCGGGGAGCTGTTTTTT
CAIRGTSGSSGGELFF
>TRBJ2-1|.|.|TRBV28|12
TGTGCCAGCTCTATACCCCGGCATGAGCAGTTCTTC
CASSIPRHEQFF
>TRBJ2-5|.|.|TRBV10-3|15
TGTGCCATCAGTGAGTCCGCGGCCCAACAAGAGACCCAGTACTTC
CAISESAAQQETQYF
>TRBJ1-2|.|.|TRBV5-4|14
TGTGCCAGCAGCTCAGTCCCTCCATACCATGGCTACACCTTC
CASSSVPPYHGYTF
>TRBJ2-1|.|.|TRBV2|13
TGTGCCAGGAGTGATCTCTCCTACAATGAGCAGTTCTTC
CARSDLSYNEQFF
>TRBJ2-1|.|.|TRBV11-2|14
TGTGCCAGCAGCTCAAACCTAAGGGGAACAGAGCAGTTCTTC
CASSSNLRGTEQFF
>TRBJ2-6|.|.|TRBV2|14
TGTGCCAGCACCGGGGAATCTGGGGCCAACGTCCTGACTTTC
CASTGESGANVLTF
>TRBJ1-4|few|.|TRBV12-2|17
TGTGCAAGTCGCTTAAGATCCCCGGGGGGCAAGGTTGAAAAACTGTTTTTT
CASRLRSPGGKVEKLFF
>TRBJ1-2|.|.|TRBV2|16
TGTGCCAGCAGTGAAGCAGAGGCGGCAGGGGCGATTGGCTACACCTTC
CASSEAEAAGAIGYTF
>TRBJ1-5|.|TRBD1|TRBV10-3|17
TGTGCCATCAGCCCTAGTCGGGTCAGGGGGCTCGGGCAGCCCCAGCATTTT
CAISPSRVRGLGQPQHF
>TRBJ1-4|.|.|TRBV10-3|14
TGTGCCATCAGGGGATCCGGGAGTAATGAAAAACTGTTTTTT
CAIRGSGSNEKLFF
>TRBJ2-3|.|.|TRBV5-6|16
TGTGCCAGCAGCGTTTACGCAAGTGTGTCCACAGATACGCAGTATTTT
CASSVYASVSTDTQYF
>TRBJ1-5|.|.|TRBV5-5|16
TGTGCCAGCAGCCTATACGGAGGGGGGGGCAATCAGCCCCAGCATTTT
CASSLYGGGGNQPQHF
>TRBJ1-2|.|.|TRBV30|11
TGTGCCTGTAGATCAGGGTATGGCTACACCTTC
CACRSGYGYTF
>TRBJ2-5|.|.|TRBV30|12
TGTGCCTGGAGTGCCCTCAGGGAGACCCAGTACTTC
CAWSALRETQYF
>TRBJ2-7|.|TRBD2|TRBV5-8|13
TGTGCCAGCAGCCTCGGACTAGCGACTGTTCAGTACTTC
CASSLGLATVQYF
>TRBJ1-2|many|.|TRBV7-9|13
TGTGCCAGCCCCCCAGACGGCGGGTATGGCTACACCTTC
CASPPDGGYGYTF
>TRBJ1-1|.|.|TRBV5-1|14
TGCGCCAGCAGCTGGGGCGGGGGAGGCACTGAAGCTTTCTTT
CASSWGGGGTEAFF
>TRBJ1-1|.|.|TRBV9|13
TGTGCCAGCGCTGTGGGGGTGAACACTGAAGCTTTCTTT
CASAVGVNTEAFF
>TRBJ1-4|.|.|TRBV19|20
TGTGCCAGAGGCCCTGGGAGGGGGGCCCGTAACCCAGGGACTAATGAAAAACTGTTTTTT
CARGPGRGARNPGTNEKLFF
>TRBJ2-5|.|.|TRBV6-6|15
TGTGCCAGCAGCCGAACCGACACTAGCCAAGAGACCCAGTACTTC
CASSRTDTSQETQYF
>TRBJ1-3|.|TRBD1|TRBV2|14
TGTGCCAGCAGTGTTCGACAGGGGGCTGACACCATATATTTT
CASSVRQGADTIYF
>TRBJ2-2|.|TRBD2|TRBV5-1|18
TGCGCCAGCCGTATACTACTAGCGGGAGGCCCGGTCACCGGGGAGCTGTTTTTT
CASRILLAGGPVTGELFF
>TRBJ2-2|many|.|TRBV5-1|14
TGCGCCAGCAGCTTCAGGCTTAACACCGGGGAGCTGTTTTTT
CASSFRLNTGELFF
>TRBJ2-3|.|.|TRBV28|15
TGTGCCAGCGCTCCCGCTCTTGGTGGCGCAGATACGCAGTATTTT
CASAPALGGADTQYF
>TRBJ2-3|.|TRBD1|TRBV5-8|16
TGTGCCAGCAGCGCTGGTGGGGACAGGAGCACAGATACGCAGTATTTT
CASSAGGDRSTDTQYF
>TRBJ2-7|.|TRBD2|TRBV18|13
TGTGCCAGCTCACCGGGACTACCGAACGAGCAGTACTTC
CASSPGLPNEQYF
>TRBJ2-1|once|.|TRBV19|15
TGTGCCAGTAGACCCCTGGGGGTGGCTTACAATGAGCAGTTCTTC
CASRPLGVAYNEQFF
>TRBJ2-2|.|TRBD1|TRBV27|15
TGTGCCAGCAGTTTTGGGACAGGGGGTACCGGGGAGCTGTTTTTT
CASSFGTGGTGELFF
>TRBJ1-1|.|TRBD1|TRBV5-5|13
TGTGCCAGCAGCAACACAGGGGCGACCGAAGCTTTCTTT
CASSNTGATEAFF
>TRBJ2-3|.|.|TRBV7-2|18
TGTGCCAGCAGCTTAGGAGGGCGGGACCGCGGGTGGGTAGATACGCAGTATTTT
CASSLGGRDRGWVDTQYF
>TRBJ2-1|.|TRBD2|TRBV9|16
TGTGCCAGCAGCCTTCAACCGGGACTACAGCACAATGAGCAGTTCTTC
CASSLQPGLQHNEQFF
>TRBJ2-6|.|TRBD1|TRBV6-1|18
TGTGCCAGCAGTGGAGGGACAGGGGGCAGGTCTGGGGCCAACGTCCTGACTTTC
CASSGGTGGRSGANVLTF
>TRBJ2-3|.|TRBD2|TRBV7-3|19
TGTGCCAGCAGCTTAAGACTAGCGGGAGAGGGGTCCCCCACAGATACGCAGTATTTT
CASSLRLAGEGSPTDTQYF
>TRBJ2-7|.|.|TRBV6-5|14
TGTGCCAGCAGTTACAATACCTTTTCCTACGAGCAGTACTTC
CASSYNTFSYEQYF
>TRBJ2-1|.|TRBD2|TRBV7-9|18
TGTGCCAGCAGCTTAGCCGCGGCTAGCGGGAGCGGGATCGATGAGCAGTTCTTC
CASSLAAASGSGIDEQFF
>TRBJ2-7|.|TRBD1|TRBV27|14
TGTGCCAGCAGTTTCGGGACAGGCGCGGGCGAGCAGTACTTC
CASSFGTGAGEQYF
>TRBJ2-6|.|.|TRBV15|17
TGTGCCACCACCGGAGCACGTGGGGCTCCGGGGGCCAACGTCCTGACTTTC
CATTGARGAPGANVLTF
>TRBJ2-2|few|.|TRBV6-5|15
TGTGCCAGCACGTCTGACGAGTGGAGCACCGGGGAGCTGTTTTTT
CASTSDEWSTGELFF
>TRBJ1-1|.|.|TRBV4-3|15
TGCGCCAGCAGCCAAGATCTTTGGGACCCCACCGAAGCTTTCTTT
CASSQDLWDPTEAFF
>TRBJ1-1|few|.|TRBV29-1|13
TGCAGCGCCCCTGGGAGGGGGAACACTGAAGCTTTCTTT
CSAPGRGNTEAFF
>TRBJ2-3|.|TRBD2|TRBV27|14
TGTGCCAGCAGTTTTCTAGCGGATACAGATACGCAGTATTTT
CASSFLADTDTQYF
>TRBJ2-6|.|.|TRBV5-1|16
TGCGCCAGCGGACGGGACCCAACGTCTGGGGCCAACGTCCTGACTTTC
CASGRDPTSGANVLTF
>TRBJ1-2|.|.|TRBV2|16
TGTGCCAGCAGTTATGGACAATCCGGCGGAAGCTATGGCTACACCTTC
CASSYGQSGGSYGYTF